Listed below are T cell receptor beta chains from one sample, sequenced in a study of T cell responses to AZD1222 COVID-19 vaccine. Measured with immunoSEQ multiplex PCR; TCRdb has only the in-frame clones, and not every one. Of over 120,000 clones detected, approximately 86% appear once; the ten largest clones hold 5% to 5.5%. The sample here was peripheral blood, taken 28 days after the second dose of the MenACWY control vaccine. These receptors all stem from an adult who received the MenACWY meningococcal vaccine as a control. Both conserved end residues are part of each CDR3. D genes are given only for firm matches. The size of a clone is reported for some rows only, either as once, few or many, or as a class for expanded clones.

>-|TRBV3-1/TRBV3-2|-|TRBJ1-1
TGTGCCAGCAGCCCCACTTTAGGGGACGCTGTGAACACTGAAGCTTTCTTT
CASSPTLGDAVNTEAFF
>few|TRBV3-1/TRBV3-2|TRBD1|TRBJ1-6
TGTGCCAGCAGCCAGACAGGGAATAATTCACCCCTCCACTTT
CASSQTGNNSPLHF
>-|TRBV24-1|-|TRBJ1-2
TGTGCCACCAGTGATTACAGCCGTAACTATGGCTACACCTTC
CATSDYSRNYGYTF
>-|TRBV7-2|-|TRBJ1-3
TGTGCCAGCAGCTTAGTCCACCCCTCTGGAAACACCATATATTTT
CASSLVHPSGNTIYF
>-|TRBV7-9|-|TRBJ1-3
TGTGCCAGCAGCTCCTCGGGTCGGCGAGCGCACTCTGGAAACACCATATATTTT
CASSSSGRRAHSGNTIYF
>-|TRBV11-2|-|TRBJ2-4
TGTGCCAGCAGCAGCCTCCGTCGCGGGACTTTAGCCAAAAACATTCAGTACTTC
CASSSLRRGTLAKNIQYF
>-|TRBV29-1|TRBD2|TRBJ2-7
TGCAGCGTTGTGGGCGGGAGGGCCCTCGAACAGTACTTC
CSVVGGRALEQYF
>once|TRBV10-3|-|TRBJ1-6
TGTGCCATCAGTGAGTCATCGGGGCTTAATTCACCCCTCCACTTT
CAISESSGLNSPLHF
>-|TRBV7-9|-|TRBJ1-1
TGTGCCAGCAGGGTGGAGGGGTTGAGCACTGAAGCTTTCTTT
CASRVEGLSTEAFF
>-|TRBV6-6|TRBD1|TRBJ1-1
TGTGCCAGCAGGGGACAGGGTTTGTTCGAAGCTTTCTTT
CASRGQGLFEAFF
>-|TRBV7-3|-|TRBJ2-2
TGTGCCAGCAGCCCATCCTGGGGCGGGGAGCTGTTTTTT
CASSPSWGGELFF
>few|TRBV9|TRBD1|TRBJ1-3
TGTGCCAGCAGCGTATCAGGGGGGAACACCATATATTTT
CASSVSGGNTIYF
>-|TRBV18|-|TRBJ1-2
TGTGCCAGCTCACCAGGAAGAGAGAACTATGGCTACACCTTC
CASSPGRENYGYTF
>-|TRBV6-5|-|TRBJ1-3
TGTGCCATCGGGGGACCTACAGGGTCTGGAAACACCATATATTTT
CAIGGPTGSGNTIYF
>-|TRBV24-1|-|TRBJ1-5
TGTGCCACCAGTCCTCCGGGTTACAATCAGCCCCAGCATTTT
CATSPPGYNQPQHF
>-|TRBV7-3|TRBD2|TRBJ2-2
TGTGCCAGCAGCCTCCCCAGCGGGGTGAACACCGGGGAGCTGTTTTTT
CASSLPSGVNTGELFF
>-|TRBV7-9|-|TRBJ2-7
TGTGCCAGCAGCTTAGGGTCGCTAGCGAATACCTACGAGCAGTACTTC
CASSLGSLANTYEQYF
>-|TRBV7-3|TRBD2|TRBJ2-3
TGTGCCAGCAGCTTAACTAGCGGGGGGCCCACAGATACGCAGTATTTT
CASSLTSGGPTDTQYF
>-|TRBV29-1|TRBD2|TRBJ2-3
TGCAGCGTTGTTCTAGCGGGAGGTCCGGATACGCAGTATTTT
CSVVLAGGPDTQYF
>-|TRBV7-8|-|TRBJ2-7
TGTGCCAGCAGCTTAGGGCTATCAACCCTCCAGTACTTC
CASSLGLSTLQYF
>-|TRBV5-4|-|TRBJ2-2
TGTGCCAGCACCCACAGGGCCGGGCTTCTAACCGGGGAGCTGTTTTTT
CASTHRAGLLTGELFF
>-|TRBV5-8|TRBD1|TRBJ1-2
TGTGCCAGCAGCTTGGTTTACAGGGGGGATGGCTACACCTTC
CASSLVYRGDGYTF
>-|TRBV7-8|-|TRBJ1-2
TGTGCCAGCAGCCGAAAAGGCGGTACGGCGAATGGCTACACCTTC
CASSRKGGTANGYTF
>-|TRBV27|-|TRBJ2-3
TGTGCCAGCAGTTTCCTCGGGGCTAGCACAGATACGCAGTATTTT
CASSFLGASTDTQYF
>-|TRBV9|-|TRBJ1-1
TGTGCCAGCAGCGTAGGAGGTGCCACTGAAGCTTTCTTT
CASSVGGATEAFF
>-|TRBV6-5|TRBD1|TRBJ2-2
TGTGCCAGCCGGCCGGACAGGGCTAGCACCGGGGAGCTGTTTTTT
CASRPDRASTGELFF
>-|TRBV10-3|TRBD1|TRBJ2-4
TGTGCCATAGGGAGTGACAGGGATAAAAACATTCAGTACTTC
CAIGSDRDKNIQYF
>-|TRBV25-1|-|TRBJ1-4
TGTGCCAGCAGTGAAGGGGGATATGAAAAACTGTTTTTT
CASSEGGYEKLFF
>-|TRBV7-8|-|TRBJ2-7
TGTGCCAGCAGCCGAGAAAGGTCTACGGGCTACGAGCAGTACTTC
CASSRERSTGYEQYF
>once|TRBV15|-|TRBJ1-4
TGTGCCACCAGCAGAGATGTGAGGCATGAAAAACTGTTTTTT
CATSRDVRHEKLFF
>-|TRBV7-2|-|TRBJ2-7
TGTGCCAGCAGCTTAGGTTTTAGTGACGGCTACGAGCAGTACTTC
CASSLGFSDGYEQYF
>-|TRBV12-5|TRBD1|TRBJ1-1
TGTGCTAGTGGTTTGGTACTAGGGGGCGCGGGCACTGAAGCTTTCTTT
CASGLVLGGAGTEAFF
>-|TRBV5-8|-|TRBJ2-7
TGTGCCAGCAGCTTGGGGACGGCGAACTCCTACGAGCAGTACTTC
CASSLGTANSYEQYF
>-|TRBV4-1|-|TRBJ2-7
TGCGCCAGCAGTACCGACCCTCCTGGGGGGCAGTACTTC
CASSTDPPGGQYF
>few|TRBV7-2|-|TRBJ1-4
TGTGCCAGCAGCCCTCAGGTGGGAAGTGAAAAACTGTTTTTT
CASSPQVGSEKLFF
>-|TRBV21-1|-|TRBJ2-5
TGTGCCAGCAGCCCCCAAACGCGGAGGGAGACCCAGTACTTC
CASSPQTRRETQYF
>-|TRBV12-3/TRBV12-4|-|TRBJ1-1
TGTGCCAGCAGCCTGACGGATTTCACTGAAGCTTTCTTT
CASSLTDFTEAFF
>-|TRBV7-2|-|TRBJ1-4
TGTGCCAGCAGCACGGAGACCGTGCTCGCACAAAAACTGTTTTTT
CASSTETVLAQKLFF
>-|TRBV7-2|TRBD1|TRBJ1-3
TGTGCCAGCAGCTTAGACAGGGGATACACCATATATTTT
CASSLDRGYTIYF
>-|TRBV11-3|TRBD1|TRBJ2-2
TGTGCCAGCAGCCTTGGGACAGGGGAAACCGGGGAGCTGTTTTTT
CASSLGTGETGELFF
>-|TRBV15|TRBD2|TRBJ2-7
TGTGCCACCAGCAGACGCGGGACTAGCGGGACCCACTACGAGCAGTACTTC
CATSRRGTSGTHYEQYF
>-|TRBV7-9|TRBD2|TRBJ2-5
TGTGCCAGCAGCTGGGGACTAGCTCTGTACCAAGAGACCCAGTACTTC
CASSWGLALYQETQYF
>-|TRBV7-2|TRBD2|TRBJ2-3
TGTGCCAGCAGCGCAGGACTAGCGGGAATGGATACGCAGTATTTT
CASSAGLAGMDTQYF
>-|TRBV6-2/TRBV6-3|-|TRBJ1-4
TGTGCCAGCAGCGCAACCGACGGTACAACTAATGAAAAACTGTTTTTT
CASSATDGTTNEKLFF
>-|TRBV19|-|TRBJ1-3
TGTGCCAGTAACCCCGGAGGGGACTCTGGAAACACCATATATTTT
CASNPGGDSGNTIYF
>-|TRBV21-1|-|TRBJ1-5
TGTGCCAGCAGGCTCATCCGGGACAGGGGGCTTTATAGCAATCAGCCCCAGCATTTT
CASRLIRDRGLYSNQPQHF
>-|TRBV7-9|-|TRBJ2-3
TGTGCCAGCAGCTTGGCCATCCCGGTTTCAGATACGCAGTATTTT
CASSLAIPVSDTQYF
>-|TRBV30|-|TRBJ1-6
TGTGCCTGGAGTGAACTGGGCAGACGGAATTCACCCCTCCACTTT
CAWSELGRRNSPLHF
>-|TRBV30|-|TRBJ1-6
TGTGCCTGGAGCGCCCGGCAGGGCTATAATTCACCCCTCCACTTT
CAWSARQGYNSPLHF
>-|TRBV18|-|TRBJ2-7
TGTGCCAGCTCATCTAATCCCCCGGGTGAGCAGTACTTC
CASSSNPPGEQYF
>-|TRBV7-2|-|TRBJ2-1
TGTGCCAGCAGCTTAGGTCAGGGTAATTACAATGAGCAGTTCTTC
CASSLGQGNYNEQFF
>-|TRBV28|-|TRBJ1-2
TGTGCCACCCGAATACCCTTACACCAGGGAGGCTATGGCTACACCTTC
CATRIPLHQGGYGYTF
>-|TRBV11-2|-|TRBJ1-1
TGTGCCAGCACCTCCCGGCGGGGTAACACTGAAGCTTTCTTT
CASTSRRGNTEAFF
>-|TRBV28|TRBD1|TRBJ2-7
TGTGCCAGCAGTCTGACAGGGGGGTACGAGCAGTACTTC
CASSLTGGYEQYF